These 23 T cell receptor beta chains originate from one sample sequenced in a study of T cell changes during pregnancy in multiple sclerosis. The table came from immunoSEQ multiplex PCR; TCRdb's copy has only in-frame clones and leaves some out. The sample contains more than 65,000 clones, approximately 92% of which appear only once. The sequencing here drew on peripheral blood, taken in the first trimester of pregnancy. These receptors came from a female donor with multiple sclerosis, enrolled in a pregnancy study.

This clone was observed a single time. J is TRBJ1-2 and V is TRBV6-5; D is possibly TRBD1 (5 bases). In germline, CDR1 is MNHEY, CDR2 SVGAGI. The CDR3 is 16 amino acids. V shed 0 bases and J shed 2 bases, with 13 bases lying between them. The CDR3 protein is CASSYSPGLENYGYTF. CDR3 sequence (DNA): TGTGCCAGCAGTTACTCGCCAGGGCTGGAAAACTATGGCTACACCTTC.

The V gene is TRBV9, the J gene TRBJ1-4, with 11 bases matching TRBD1. The CDR3 runs to 15 residues. Germline V gene lookup returns CDR1 SGDLS and CDR2 YYNGEE. J was trimmed by 8 bases and V by 7 bases; bases with no gene match: 10. The DNA for the CDR3 is TGTGCCAGCTCGAGGACAGGGGGCGGAGGAGAAAAACTGTTTTTT. Translating gives CASSRTGGGGEKLFF.

V and J are TRBV2 and TRBJ1-2; D gene ambiguous. CDR1 SNHLY and CDR2 FYNNEI come from the germline V gene. The CDR3 has 13 amino acids. V was shortened by 2 bases and J by 2 bases, with 6 bases between the two germline ends. CDR3 loop: CASSERENYGYTF. DNA for the CDR3: TGTGCCAGCAGTGAAAGAGAGAACTATGGCTACACCTTC.

The chain carries TRBV18 and TRBJ1-1; weak D call: TRBD1 (5 bases). Trimming left V 1 base short and J 3 bases short, with 9 bases between. This CDR3 is 14 amino acids long. Germline V gene sequence: CDR1 KGHSH, CDR2 LQKENI. CDR3 coding DNA: TGTGCCAGCTCACCACGTCAACAGGACACTGAAGCTTTCTTT. Its translation: CASSPRQQDTEAFF.

The chain links TRBV6-4 to TRBJ2-3, with 7 bases identical to TRBD1. The V and J ends lost 4 bases and 1 base, in that order; junction bases with no gene match: 2. CDR1 is MRHNA, CDR2 SNTAGT, per germline. CDR3 length: 14 residues. The CDR3 sequence: CASSGQGGTDTQYF. For the CDR3, the DNA is TGTGCCAGCAGTGGACAGGGAGGCACAGATACGCAGTATTTT.

V is TRBV2 and J is TRBJ2-5; the match to TRBD1 covers 9 bases. The ends lost 6 bases at V and 2 bases at J; junction bases unmatched: 4. The CDR3 spans 14 residues. Germline V gene sequence: CDR1 SNHLY, CDR2 FYNNEI. This CDR3 reads CASRDDRGQETQYF. CDR3 sequence (DNA): TGTGCCAGCAGGGATGACAGGGGGCAAGAGACCCAGTACTTC.

This chain joins TRBV7-9 and TRBJ2-7, with no clear D. This CDR3 contains 17 residues. With 1 base removed from V and 0 bases from J, the gap between germline ends came to 16 bases. Per the germline V gene, CDR1 is SEHNR and CDR2 is FQNEAQ (reference sequence). The CDR3 region is CASSLVDSTLSSYEQYF. In nucleotides, the CDR3 is TGTGCCAGCAGCTTAGTAGACTCAACCCTTAGCTCCTACGAGCAGTACTTC.

CDR3 loop: CASSQLPNYEQYF. CDR3 bases: TGTGCCAGCAGCCAACTACCGAACTACGAGCAGTACTTC. J is TRBJ2-7 and V is TRBV28; D is unresolved. CDR1 and CDR2 from the germline V gene are MDHEN and SYDVKM. CDR3 length: 13 residues. V was cut by 6 bases and J by 3 bases, with 12 bases left in between. Combining the CDR3 with reference TRBV28 and TRBJ2-7 gives the whole variable domain DVKVTQSSRYLVKRTGEKVFLECVQDMDHENMFWYRQDPGLGLRLIYFSYDVKMKEKGDIPEGYSVSREKKERFSLILESASTNQTSMYLCASSQLPNYEQYFGPGTRLTVT.

The rearrangement uses TRBV18 and TRBJ2-1; perhaps TRBD1 as D (6 bases). The CDR3 totals 12 residues. CDR1 and CDR2 from the germline V gene are KGHSH and LQKENI. Trimming took off 3 bases at V and 14 bases at J, with 14 bases between the two ends. This CDR3 reads CASSPDSPREFF. The DNA of the CDR3 is TGTGCCAGCTCACCGGACAGTCCAAGGGAGTTCTTC.

The chain couples TRBV6-5 to TRBJ1-1; maybe TRBD1 (5 bases). Trimming pared 6 bases from V and 0 bases from J, leaving 14 bases between. The CDR3 runs 15 residues. The germline CDR1 and CDR2 sequences are MNHEY and SVGAGI. The CDR3 loop reads CASRPRGGMNTEAFF. CDR3 in DNA: TGTGCCAGCAGGCCTCGGGGGGGAATGAACACTGAAGCTTTCTTT.

The CDR3 is CASSPRQRTDTQYF. CDR3 nucleotides: TGTGCCAGCAGCCCCAGACAGCGCACAGATACGCAGTATTTT. V usage is TRBV5-6 and J usage is TRBJ2-3, with D maybe TRBD1 (5 bases). Trimming pared 4 bases from V and 1 base from J, leaving 10 bases between. Germline lookup yields CDR1 SGHDT and CDR2 YYEEEE. This CDR3 contains 14 residues.

CDR3 sequence (DNA): TGTGCCACCAGCAGAGATAGGGGCGCTAACACTGAAGCTTTCTTT. Translated, it gives CATSRDRGANTEAFF. The chain links TRBV15 to TRBJ1-1, with a weak D call TRBD1 (5 bases). V dropped 0 bases and J dropped 2 bases, with 10 bases sitting between them. CDR1 and CDR2 from the germline V gene are LNHNV and YYDKDF (reference sequence). This CDR3 contains 15 residues.

The chain recombines TRBV5-6 with TRBJ1-5; D unclear. Trimming shortened V by 2 bases and J by 4 bases, and 4 bases separated the two germline ends. Germline-derived CDR1 and CDR2 are SGHDT and YYEEEE. CDR3 length: 12 residues. The chain's CDR3 is CASSFRNQPQHF. The CDR3 region has the DNA TGTGCCAGCAGCTTTAGAAATCAGCCCCAGCATTTT.

The chain combines TRBV2 with TRBJ2-5; no firm D call. The tail of the sequence fits TRBJ2-7 better, so the J call may be wrong. The CDR3 length is 11 residues. In germline, CDR1 is SNHLY, CDR2 FYNNEI. CDR3 sequence reads: CASTLFFEQYF. CDR3 DNA sequence: TGTGCCAGCACGCTCTTTTTCGAGCAGTACTTC.

The chain employs TRBV10-3 and TRBJ2-1, with 8 bases identical to TRBD2. CDR1 is ENHRY and CDR2 is SYGVKD in the germline V gene. Germline trimming cut 7 bases from V and 8 bases from J; bases unmatched to any gene: 7. The CDR3 extends over 13 amino acids. CDR3 sequence: CAIMERERDEQFF. DNA of the CDR3: TGTGCCATCATGGAGCGGGAGAGGGATGAGCAGTTCTTC.

The J gene is TRBJ1-5, the V gene TRBV30, with a tentative D call TRBD1 (6 bases). The CDR3 is 14 amino acids. Germline V gene lookup returns CDR1 GTSNPN and CDR2 SVGIG (reference sequence). V dropped 4 bases and J dropped 6 bases, with 16 bases sitting between them. CDR3 sequence (DNA): TGTGCCTGGACCCAAGGGGGGGGCGTTCAGCCCCAGCATTTT. Translated: CAWTQGGGVQPQHF.

The sample holds one count of this clone. The chain employs TRBV9 and TRBJ2-1; 11 bases match TRBD2. V was clipped by 0 bases and J by 6 bases; unmatched bases: 2. The CDR3 is made up of 15 amino acids. Looked up from germline, CDR1 is SGDLS and CDR2 is YYNGEE. This CDR3 is CASSVVAGGPNEQFF. CDR3 nucleotides: TGTGCCAGCAGCGTAGTAGCGGGGGGGCCCAATGAGCAGTTCTTC.

This clone was observed once. The rearrangement uses TRBV4-1 and TRBJ1-5; tentative D call: TRBD1 (5 bases). Between the trimmed V and J ends, which lost 3 bases and 2 bases, there was a span of 14 bases. This CDR3 is built from 16 residues. The germline gives CDR1 MGHRA, CDR2 YSYEKL. The DNA of the CDR3 is TGCGCCAGCAGCCAGGCCGGGGGAGGCGGCAATCAGCCCCAGCATTTT. The encoded protein is CASSQAGGGGNQPQHF.

In its sample, this clone was seen once. V is TRBV5-1 and J is TRBJ2-1; perhaps TRBD1 as D (5 bases). Trimming cost V 1 base and J 2 bases, with 16 bases left between them. The germline CDR1 and CDR2 sequences are SGHRS and YFSETQ. The CDR3 loop spans 17 amino acids. The CDR3 region is CASSLTGHPGPYNEQFF. Written as DNA, the CDR3 is TGCGCCAGCAGCTTGACTGGACACCCAGGCCCCTACAATGAGCAGTTCTTC.

This clone showed up just a few times. The genes are TRBV19 and TRBJ2-3; 9 bases match TRBD2. The CDR3 is 18 amino acids. V lost 1 base and J lost 0; bases outside the gene matches: 8. Per the germline V gene, CDR1 is LNHDA and CDR2 is SQIVND (reference sequence). CDR3 protein: CASSIVTGLAGSTDTQYF. The DNA for the CDR3 is TGTGCCAGTAGTATAGTCACGGGACTAGCAGGGAGCACAGATACGCAGTATTTT. Supplemented by reference TRBV19 and TRBJ2-3, the full variable domain reads DGGITQSPKYLFRKEGQNVTLSCEQNLNHDAMYWYRQDPGQGLRLIYYSQIVNDFQKGDIAEGYSVSREKKESFPLTVTSAQKNPTAFYLCASSIVTGLAGSTDTQYFGPGTRLTVL.

The chain is built from TRBV5-1 and TRBJ1-1, with 7 positions matching TRBD1. CDR3 length: 16 residues. In germline, CDR1 is SGHRS, CDR2 YFSETQ. With V trimmed by 4 bases and J by 4 bases, 13 bases remained unmatched. CDR3 sequence (DNA): TGCGCCAGCAGCCCCGGGGAAGCGGCAGGGGGCACTGAAGCTTTCTTT. Its protein product is CASSPGEAAGGTEAFF.

The V call is TRBV10-3, the J call TRBJ2-1, with 14 bases identical to TRBD2. Germline CDR1 ENHRY, CDR2 SYGVKD. The CDR3 loop spans 15 amino acids. Losses at the gene ends were 3 bases for V and 6 bases for J; bases not matched to a gene: 1. CDR3 sequence (DNA): TGTGCCATCAGTGATGGGACTAGCGGGAGCAATGAGCAGTTCTTC. Its protein is CAISDGTSGSNEQFF.

This clone was detected only a few times. Within the sample, other DNA sequences also encode this same CDR3. V is TRBV19 and J is TRBJ1-1; D remains unclear. CDR3 size: 14 residues. Germline CDR1 reads LNHDA; CDR2 reads SQIVND (reference sequence). The ends were cut back, 5 bases at V and 3 bases at J, with 13 bases in the middle. In DNA, the CDR3 is TGTGCCAGTAGTCCCCGGGGTGAAGACACTGAAGCTTTCTTT. As protein: CASSPRGEDTEAFF.